The 21 T cell receptor beta chains below all came from one sample that was sequenced in a study of blood T cell repertoires in COVID-19. The repertoire was sequenced with immunoSEQ multiplex PCR; TCRdb's copy has only in-frame clones and lacks some. The table shows under 150,000 clones, with around 87% occurring only once. Sequenced sample: peripheral blood. These receptors originate from a woman aged 55-69 years with active COVID-19.

This rearrangement joins TRBV28 to TRBJ1-2; D unresolved. Germline CDR1 MDHEN, CDR2 SYDVKM. This CDR3 spans 13 amino acids. The V gene lost 2 bases and the J gene lost 8 bases, with 12 bases spanning the gap. The CDR3 protein is CASSLRQDLGYTF. The CDR3 nucleotides read TGTGCCAGCAGTTTAAGGCAGGATTTAGGCTACACCTTC.

The rearrangement links TRBV15 to TRBJ1-6; D remains ambiguous. Germline assignment: CDR1 LNHNV and CDR2 YYDKDF (reference sequence). The V end was cut by 5 bases, the J end by 0 bases, with 8 bases between. The CDR3 length is 15 residues. The CDR3 region has the DNA TGTGCCACCAGCTCTGGTAGCTCCTATAATTCACCCCTCCACTTT. Translating it yields CATSSGSSYNSPLHF.

This chain's CDR3 is CASSPPDRAHNQPQHF. CDR3 nucleotide sequence: TGCGCCAGCAGTCCCCCGGACAGGGCCCACAATCAGCCCCAGCATTTT. The rearrangement links TRBV23-1 to TRBJ1-5, with TRBD1 identical over 8 bases. TRBV23-1 falls under the ORF class, with uncertain function. J lost 3 bases, V lost 4 bases, and 8 bases had no gene match. CDR3 size: 16 residues.

The CDR3 region is CASMGIWDRGTMNTEAFF. In DNA form, the CDR3 reads TGTGCCAGTATGGGAATCTGGGACAGGGGGACAATGAACACTGAAGCTTTCTTT. J is TRBJ1-1 and V is TRBV19, with 11 bases identical to TRBD1. V shed 7 bases, J shed 0 bases, and the junction held 13 bases outside the gene matches. Germline CDR1 is LNHDA and CDR2 is SQIVND (reference sequence). The CDR3 consists of 18 residues.

The gene calls are TRBV5-8 and TRBJ2-1; D gene ambiguous. With 0 bases removed from V and 8 bases from J, the gap between germline ends came to 9 bases. CDR1 and CDR2 (germline): SGHTS, YDEGEE. This CDR3 has 13 residues. The CDR3 DNA reads TGTGCCAGCAGCTTGGTATTGTTCGATGAGCAGTTCTTC. This gives the protein CASSLVLFDEQFF.

V gene TRBV12-5 combines with J gene TRBJ1-1; D might be TRBD1 (6 bases). The CDR3 consists of 12 residues. Germline V gene lookup returns CDR1 LGHNT and CDR2 FRNRAP. The V gene lost 3 bases and the J gene lost 4 bases, with 6 bases spanning the gap. CDR3 in amino acids: CASGFRGTEAFF. The CDR3 DNA sequence: TGTGCTAGTGGTTTCAGGGGCACTGAAGCTTTCTTT.

This clone was picked up one time. CDR3 nucleotides: TGTGCCAGCAGCCAGCTCGACAGGGGGCGGCGGTTTGGGGCCAACGTCCTGACTTTC. It yields the protein CASSQLDRGRRFGANVLTF. The chain has TRBV14 and TRBJ2-6; 10 bases are shared with TRBD1. Trimming removed 3 bases from V and 3 bases from J; junction bases left unmatched: 11. Germline CDR1 SGHDN, CDR2 FVKESK. This CDR3 is 19 amino acids long.

This rearrangement joins TRBV5-5 to TRBJ1-4; D possibly corresponds to TRBD1 (5 bases). Trimming cost V 2 bases and J 2 bases, with 16 bases left between them. The CDR3 has 17 residues. Germline CDR1 is SGHKS and CDR2 is YYEKEE (reference sequence). The CDR3 spells CASSLGDSSATNEKLFF. CDR3 nucleotides: TGTGCCAGCAGCTTAGGGGACTCATCTGCGACTAATGAAAAACTGTTTTTT.

V gene TRBV30 combines with J gene TRBJ2-2; weak D call: TRBD2 (5 bases). The length of the CDR3 is 13 residues. From germline, CDR1 is GTSNPN and CDR2 SVGIG (reference sequence). The V end was cut by 0 bases, the J end by 6 bases, with 8 bases between. DNA of the CDR3: TGTGCCTGGAGTGTTTCTAGCCCCGGGGAGCTGTTTTTT. Translating it yields CAWSVSSPGELFF.

The gene calls are TRBV3-1 (or the pseudogene TRBV3-2) and TRBJ1-1, with a tentative D call TRBD1 (6 bases). In germline, CDR1 is LGHDT, CDR2 YNNKEL (reference sequence). The germline V and J ends were trimmed by 4 bases and 5 bases, with 20 bases remaining between them. The CDR3 loop spans 16 amino acids. The CDR3 protein is CASSPLDRRGGTEAFF. The DNA of the CDR3 is TGTGCCAGCAGCCCCCTCGATAGGAGGGGGGGGACTGAAGCTTTCTTT.

The J gene is TRBJ1-4, the V gene TRBV4-1; TRBD1 might be the D (6 bases). With 6 bases removed from V and 4 bases from J, the gap between germline ends came to 15 bases. Germline loops: CDR1 MGHRA, CDR2 YSYEKL. The CDR3 totals 15 residues. The CDR3 is CASRNGGSFNEKLFF. In DNA, the CDR3 is TGCGCCAGCAGGAATGGGGGCAGCTTTAATGAAAAACTGTTTTTT.

The chain is built from TRBV6-4 and TRBJ2-2, with a tentative D call TRBD1 (6 bases). Germline CDR1 MRHNA, CDR2 SNTAGT. Deletions cut 9 bases from V and 0 bases from J, with 23 bases between. This CDR3 is built from 18 residues. The DNA for the CDR3 is TGTGCCAGGAAGTTGGGACACCCTCTTATTGCGAACACCGGGGAGCTGTTTTTT. It translates to CARKLGHPLIANTGELFF.

This rearrangement joins TRBV11-2 to TRBJ1-4, with 7 bases fitting TRBD1. The CDR3 consists of 15 residues. Germline V gene lookup returns CDR1 SGHAT and CDR2 FQNNGV. J was trimmed by 12 bases and V by 0 bases; bases with no gene match: 10. The CDR3: CASSLERTGTAELFF. DNA of the CDR3: TGTGCCAGCAGCTTAGAGAGGACGGGGACAGCGGAACTGTTTTTT.

The sample holds a few counts of this clone. The chain is built from TRBV6-6 and TRBJ2-5; 9 bases line up with TRBD1. CDR3 length equals 16 residues. The ends lost 2 bases at V and 2 bases at J; junction bases unmatched: 6. Germline V lookup: CDR1 MNHNY, CDR2 SVGAGI (reference sequence). CDR3 sequence (DNA): TGTGCCAGCAGTTACCTCCGGGGACAGGGTCAAGAGACCCAGTACTTC. Translating gives CASSYLRGQGQETQYF.

V usage is TRBV2 and J usage is TRBJ2-1; weak D call: TRBD2 (7 bases). Germline V gene sequence: CDR1 SNHLY, CDR2 FYNNEI. This CDR3 comprises 15 residues. Trimming removed 4 bases from V and 9 bases from J, with 19 bases in between. The CDR3, as DNA: TGTGCCAGCAGTGGCCAATTATTGGGGGGGGCTGAGCAGTTCTTC. It yields the protein CASSGQLLGGAEQFF.

The chain couples TRBV6-5 to TRBJ2-5; D possibly corresponds to TRBD1 (6 bases). The germline V and J ends were trimmed by 6 bases and 7 bases, with 15 bases remaining between them. CDR1 and CDR2 from the germline V gene are MNHEY and SVGAGI. The CDR3 totals 13 residues. The CDR3 protein is CASRPTGAGTQYF. In DNA form, the CDR3 reads TGTGCCAGCAGACCGACAGGTGCAGGGACCCAGTACTTC.

The chain links TRBV5-1 to TRBJ2-7; D is uncertain. Trimming shortened V by 4 bases and J by 0 bases, and 8 bases separated the two germline ends. Germline V gene data show CDR1 as SGHRS and CDR2 as YFSETQ. The CDR3 runs 13 residues. The CDR3 DNA is TGCGCCAGCAGCATTGGTAGCTCCTACGAGCAGTACTTC. Residues: CASSIGSSYEQYF.

This clone has just one count. The rearrangement joins TRBV6-6 to TRBJ2-1; D remains unclear. Looked up from germline, CDR1 is MNHNY and CDR2 is SVGAGI (reference sequence). The CDR3 consists of 16 residues. V was clipped by 4 bases and J by 8 bases, with 21 bases between them. The CDR3 loop is CASSSPRFIYGDEQFF. The CDR3 DNA reads as TGTGCCAGCAGTTCCCCACGCTTTATTTATGGAGATGAGCAGTTCTTC.

V gene TRBV9 combines with J gene TRBJ2-5, with TRBD2 matching 7 bases. The CDR3 extends over 15 amino acids. Germline V gives CDR1 SGDLS, CDR2 YYNGEE. The ends lost 6 bases at V and 5 bases at J; junction bases unmatched: 13. The CDR3 sequence is CASTRGAGVYETQYF. CDR3 DNA sequence: TGTGCCAGCACCAGAGGGGCGGGAGTGTACGAGACCCAGTACTTC.

The chain combines TRBV5-4 with TRBJ2-7, with a possible D match to TRBD1 (5 bases). Germline assignment: CDR1 SGHNT and CDR2 YYREEE (reference sequence). Trimming took off 7 bases at V and 3 bases at J, with 11 bases between the two ends. The CDR3 is 12 residues long. The CDR3 spells CASGLDSYEQYF. Written as DNA, the CDR3 is TGTGCCAGCGGGCTCGACAGCTACGAGCAGTACTTC.

The chain couples TRBV3-1 (or the pseudogene TRBV3-2) to TRBJ2-5; D perhaps matches TRBD2 (6 bases). Germline lookup yields CDR1 LGHDT and CDR2 YNNKEL (reference sequence). The CDR3 extends over 17 amino acids. V was shortened by 4 bases and J by 10 bases, with 28 bases between the two germline ends. The CDR3 DNA sequence: TGTGCCAGCAGCCGCCCAACCCTTGTTGGGGGGAGTTTCGTCCAGTACTTC. Translation: CASSRPTLVGGSFVQYF.